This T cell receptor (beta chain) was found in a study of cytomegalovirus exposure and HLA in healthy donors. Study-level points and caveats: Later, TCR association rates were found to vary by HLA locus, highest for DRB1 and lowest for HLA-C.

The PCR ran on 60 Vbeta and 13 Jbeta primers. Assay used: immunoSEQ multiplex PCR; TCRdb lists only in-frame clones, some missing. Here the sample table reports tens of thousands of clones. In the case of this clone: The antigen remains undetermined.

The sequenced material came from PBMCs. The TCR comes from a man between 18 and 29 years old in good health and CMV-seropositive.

This chain's CDR3 is CAWGGGTLTDTQYF. The CDR3 region has the DNA TGTGCCTGGGGGGGTGGGACACTTACAGATACGCAGTATTTT. This chain joins TRBV30 and TRBJ2-3; maybe TRBD1 (6 bases). CDR1 is GTSNPN, CDR2 SVGIG, per germline (reference sequence). Trimming pared 5 bases from V and 3 bases from J, leaving 15 bases between. The CDR3 extends over 14 amino acids.